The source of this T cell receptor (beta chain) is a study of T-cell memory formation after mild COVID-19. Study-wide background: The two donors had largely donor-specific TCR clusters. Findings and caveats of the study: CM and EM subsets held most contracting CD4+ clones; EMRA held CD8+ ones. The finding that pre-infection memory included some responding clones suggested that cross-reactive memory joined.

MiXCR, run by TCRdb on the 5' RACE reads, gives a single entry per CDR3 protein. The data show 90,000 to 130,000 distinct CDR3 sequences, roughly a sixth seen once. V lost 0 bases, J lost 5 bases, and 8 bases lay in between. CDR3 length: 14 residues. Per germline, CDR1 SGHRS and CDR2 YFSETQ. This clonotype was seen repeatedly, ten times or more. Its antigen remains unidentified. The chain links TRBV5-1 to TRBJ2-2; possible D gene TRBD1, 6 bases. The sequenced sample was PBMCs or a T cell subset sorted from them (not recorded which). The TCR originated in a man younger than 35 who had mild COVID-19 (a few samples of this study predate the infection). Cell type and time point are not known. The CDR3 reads CASSLGQGTGELFF. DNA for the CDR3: TGCGCCAGCAGCTTGGGCCAGGGGACCGGGGAGCTGTTTTTT.